This T cell receptor beta chain is drawn from a study of vaccination effects on CD4 cells after COVID-19. The CDR3 loop spans 14 amino acids. V trimming: 5 bases; J trimming: 6 bases; junction bases outside the gene matches: 4. Germline lookup yields CDR1 MRHNA and CDR2 SNTAGT. TCRdb's copy holds only in-frame clones and misses some; the assay was immunoSEQ multiplex PCR. This table holds around 23,000 clones, approximately 76% found once. This clone was counted only a few times. Its specificity is not known. Under the ViraFEST assay, PBMC were stimulated with viral peptide pools so that antigen-specific CD4+ T cells expanded. Sequencing was performed afterwards. The authors isolated CD4+ T cells after around nine days of culture. Of the BNT162b2 and mRNA-1273 vaccines, participants received two doses of one or the other. PBMC were cultured at around 1.9 million per well with about 10 IU/ml IL-2 and around 9 ug/ml peptides.

This receptor was identified in a human donor who received a COVID-19 vaccine. Sequenced here: CD4+ T cells from PBMCs cultured with HCoV-229E spike peptides, sampled after COVID-19 vaccination. V is TRBV6-4 and J is TRBJ2-1, with 10 bases that match TRBD2. The CDR3 nucleotides are TGTGCCAGCAGTCTAGCGGGAGATAGCAATGAGCAGTTCTTC. This gives the protein CASSLAGDSNEQFF.